This TCR beta chain was recorded in a study of blood T cell repertoires in COVID-19. Study information: COVID-19 samples collected from the United States, Italy and Spain covered acute and convalescent phases.

The CDR3 spans 14 residues. The ends were cut back, 3 bases at V and 8 bases at J, with 15 bases in the middle. The germline gives CDR1 SGHRS, CDR2 YFSETQ. Produced via immunoSEQ multiplex PCR; TCRdb's table is partial and in-frame only. The sample has about 130,000 clones; roughly 72% are singletons. The rearrangement uses TRBV5-1 and TRBJ2-1; D perhaps matches TRBD2 (5 bases). The clonotype originates from a man in his sixties with acute or convalescent COVID-19. The sequencing sample was made of peripheral blood. The CDR3 nucleotides are TGCGCCAGCAGCTGGGGAGCTAGCATGGATGAGCAGTTCTTC. Protein sequence: CASSWGASMDEQFF.